This T cell receptor (beta chain) comes out of a study of shared clonotypes between healthy human individuals. Study context: Contributing individuals were two females and three males aged 18 to 49. Study-level points and caveats: Naive CD4 clonotype sharing across several donors was about 5.3%. Donors were few, which limited the genetic and exposure-history diversity represented. Only blood was sampled, and tissue TCR repertoires likely differ from blood ones.

Repertoires were generated with immunoSEQ multiplex PCR, while TCRdb's copy carries only in-frame clones and drops some. Of roughly 2.5 million clones in the sample, roughly nine tenths were seen once. Worth noting for this clone: Antigen specificity is unknown.

The length of the CDR3 is 15 residues. V was pared by 2 bases and J by 2 bases, with 4 bases of the junction left unmatched. Germline loops: CDR1 SGHRS, CDR2 YFSETQ. The sequenced material came from naive CD4+ T cells sorted from blood. The sample's subset: CD45RA+ positively selected. This chain joins TRBV5-1 and TRBJ2-7, with 10 bases matching TRBD2. The clonotype was recovered from a man aged 18 to 30 in good health. The CDR3 DNA follows: TGCGCCAGCAGCTTAGCCGGGACTAGCGCCTACGAGCAGTACTTC. Translating gives CASSLAGTSAYEQYF.